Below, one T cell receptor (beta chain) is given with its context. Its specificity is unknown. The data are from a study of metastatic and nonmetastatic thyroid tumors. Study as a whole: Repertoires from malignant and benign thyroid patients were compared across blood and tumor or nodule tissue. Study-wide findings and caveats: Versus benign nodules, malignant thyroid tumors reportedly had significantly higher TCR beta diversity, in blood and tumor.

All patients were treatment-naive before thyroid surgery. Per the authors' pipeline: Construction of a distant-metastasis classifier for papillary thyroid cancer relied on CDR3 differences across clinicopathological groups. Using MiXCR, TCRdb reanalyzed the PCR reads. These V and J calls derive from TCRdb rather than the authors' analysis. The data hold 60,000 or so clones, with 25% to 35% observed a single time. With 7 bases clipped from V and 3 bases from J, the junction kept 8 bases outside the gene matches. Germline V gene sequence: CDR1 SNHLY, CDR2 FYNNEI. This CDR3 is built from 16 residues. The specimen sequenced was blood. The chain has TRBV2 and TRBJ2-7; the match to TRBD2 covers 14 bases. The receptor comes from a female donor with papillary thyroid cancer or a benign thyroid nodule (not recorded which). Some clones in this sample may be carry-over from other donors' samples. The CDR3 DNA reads TGTGCCAGCACCGGGACTAGCGGGGGAAGAGGCTACGAGCAGTACTTC. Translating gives CASTGTSGGRGYEQYF.